The 24 T cell receptor beta chains presented below share a single source sample, sequenced in a study of blood T cell repertoires in COVID-19. The assay was immunoSEQ multiplex PCR, and TCRdb's table has in-frame clones only and misses some. The sample has about 210,000 clones; roughly 75% are singletons. Specimen: peripheral blood. The receptor set was obtained from a woman in her seventies with acute or convalescent COVID-19.

The chain combines TRBV19 with TRBJ2-7; 8 nucleotides line up with TRBD2. The junction had 18 bases not matched to a gene; V was cut back by 6 bases and J by 2 bases. The germline gives CDR1 LNHDA, CDR2 SQIVND (reference sequence). The CDR3 loop spans 18 amino acids. The CDR3 spells CASSPVSGGLSMAYEQYF. The CDR3 region has the DNA TGTGCCAGTAGCCCGGTCAGCGGGGGACTCTCTATGGCCTACGAGCAGTACTTC.

This clone was recorded only once. This chain uses TRBV5-6 with TRBJ1-2; D ambiguous. This CDR3 is built from 13 residues. The V gene lost 2 bases and the J gene lost 3 bases, with 8 bases spanning the gap. Germline-derived CDR1 and CDR2 are SGHDT and YYEEEE. The CDR3 sequence: CASSFGEYYGYTF. DNA for the CDR3: TGTGCCAGCAGCTTCGGGGAGTACTATGGCTACACCTTC.

V usage is TRBV9 and J usage is TRBJ2-3, with TRBD2 matching over 8 bases. Germline CDR1 SGDLS, CDR2 YYNGEE. The CDR3 totals 16 residues. The V and J ends lost 0 bases and 7 bases, in that order; junction bases with no gene match: 10. The CDR3 nucleotides read TGTGCCAGCAGCGTAGATATCGGGGGGGCCGCGAATACGCAGTATTTT. Its translation is CASSVDIGGAANTQYF.

This chain links TRBV10-3 with TRBJ1-6; D possibly corresponds to TRBD1 (5 bases). CDR3 length: 16 residues. Trimming left V 0 bases short and J 7 bases short, with 13 bases between. Per the germline V gene, CDR1 is ENHRY and CDR2 is SYGVKD. CDR3 nucleotides: TGTGCCATCAGTGAGTCAGGAGGGGAGAGGAATTCACCCCTCCACTTT. This codes for CAISESGGERNSPLHF.

The chain uses TRBV5-8 and TRBJ2-6; D not resolved. Trimming took off 7 bases at V and 4 bases at J, with 18 bases between the two ends. CDR3 size: 16 residues. Germline values: CDR1 SGHTS, CDR2 YDEGEE. DNA for the CDR3: TGTGCCAGCTGCTACGGCTGGGCAGGCGGGGCCAACGTCCTGACTTTC. Protein sequence: CASCYGWAGGANVLTF. The full variable domain, its missing parts supplied by reference TRBV5-8 and TRBJ2-6, is EAGVTQSPTHLIKTRGQQATLRCSPISGHTSVYWYQQALGLGLQFLLWYDEGEERNRGNFPPRFSGRQFPNYSSELNVNALELEDSALYLCASCYGWAGGANVLTFGAGSRLTVL.

The chain employs TRBV11-3 and TRBJ2-3; possibly TRBD2 for D (6 bases). CDR1 SGHNT and CDR2 YENEEA come from the germline V gene. V was clipped by 1 base and J by 2 bases, with 10 bases between them. The CDR3 spans 15 residues. In DNA, the CDR3 is TGTGCCAGCAGCTTAGGTGGGGGGTCCACAGATACGCAGTATTTT. Its translation is CASSLGGGSTDTQYF. Variable domain in full (rest from reference TRBV11-3 and TRBJ2-3): EAGVVQSPRYKIIEKKQPVAFWCNPISGHNTLYWYLQNLGQGPELLIRYENEEAVDDSQLPKDRFSAERLKGVDSTLKIQPAELGDSAVYLCASSLGGGSTDTQYFGPGTRLTVL.

Only one count was recorded for this clone. The gene calls are TRBV7-2 and TRBJ1-1; D gene unclear. The length of the CDR3 is 13 residues. The V gene lost 5 bases and the J gene lost 1 base, with 8 bases spanning the gap. Germline CDR1 SGHTA, CDR2 FQGNSA. CDR3 DNA sequence: TGTGCCAGCAGCGCTCGACAGAACACTGAAGCTTTCTTT. Protein sequence: CASSARQNTEAFF.

The CDR3 protein is CASSLTGKNEQFF. The CDR3 nucleotides are TGTGCCAGCAGTTTAACAGGCAAGAATGAGCAGTTCTTC. The chain carries TRBV27 and TRBJ2-1, with D perhaps matching TRBD1 (5 bases). V was trimmed by 2 bases and J by 7 bases, leaving 9 bases between them. This CDR3 region has 13 residues. CDR1 is MNHEY, CDR2 SMNVEV, per germline (reference sequence).

This chain links TRBV6-5 with TRBJ2-3; weak D call: TRBD2 (6 bases). CDR1 MNHEY and CDR2 SVGAGI come from the germline V gene. The CDR3 is 14 amino acids. V dropped 5 bases and J dropped 5 bases, with 14 bases sitting between them. CDR3 DNA sequence: TGTGCCAGCAGTCGGGACTCCCCGCGAGATACGCAGTATTTT. Translated: CASSRDSPRDTQYF.

The V call is TRBV27, the J call TRBJ2-7; D gene ambiguous. V lost 7 bases and J 7 bases, leaving 29 bases between the germline ends. The CDR3 loop spans 17 amino acids. Germline loops: CDR1 MNHEY, CDR2 SMNVEV (reference sequence). DNA of the CDR3: TGTGCCAGCACCACCCCATCCGACGCACTCGGGTATGAAGAGCAGTACTTC. Protein: CASTTPSDALGYEEQYF.

This clone was recorded a few times. DNA of the CDR3: TGTGCCACCCAGGCGTTGACAGGGGGGATGAACACTGAAGCTTTCTTT. It translates to CATQALTGGMNTEAFF. The genes are TRBV11-2 and TRBJ1-1; 9 bases are shared with TRBD1. The germline V gene encodes CDR1 SGHAT and CDR2 FQNNGV. The CDR3 totals 16 residues. J was trimmed by 0 bases and V by 10 bases; bases with no gene match: 12.

The chain has TRBV5-6 and TRBJ2-2; TRBD1 might be the D (6 bases). V lost 3 bases to trimming and J lost 0 bases, with 12 bases between them. Germline CDR1 is SGHDT and CDR2 is YYEEEE. The CDR3 is 16 residues long. The CDR3 DNA reads as TGTGCCAGCAGCTGGGGGCCATACGCGAACACCGGGGAGCTGTTTTTT. The encoded protein is CASSWGPYANTGELFF. Full variable domain (remainder filled in from reference TRBV5-6 and TRBJ2-2): DAGVTQSPTHLIKTRGQQVTLRCSPKSGHDTVSWYQQALGQGPQFIFQYYEEEERQRGNFPDRFSGHQFPNYSSELNVNALLLGDSALYLCASSWGPYANTGELFFGEGSRLTVL.

A few counts support this clone. The rearrangement uses TRBV11-3 and TRBJ2-3; 7 nucleotides line up with TRBD1. V was pared by 5 bases and J by 4 bases, with 12 bases of the junction left unmatched. There are 16 residues in the CDR3. Germline CDR1 reads SGHNT; CDR2 reads YENEEA. CDR3 residues: CASSPYRGLGPDTQYF. CDR3 sequence (DNA): TGTGCCAGCAGCCCTTACAGGGGTTTAGGGCCAGATACGCAGTATTTT.

The rearrangement links TRBV7-3 to TRBJ2-1, with 7 bases lining up with TRBD2. V lost 5 bases to trimming and J lost 12 bases; unmatched junction nucleotides: 10. CDR1 is SGHTA and CDR2 is FQGTGA in the germline V gene. The CDR3 runs to 13 residues. The CDR3 sequence is CASSPLDGGVQFF. The DNA for the CDR3 is TGTGCCAGCAGCCCCTTGGATGGGGGGGTGCAGTTCTTC.

The chain recombines TRBV9 with TRBJ2-7, with 9 nucleotides matching TRBD2. Germline CDR1 SGDLS, CDR2 YYNGEE. Germline trimming cut 0 bases from V and 4 bases from J; bases unmatched to any gene: 5. CDR3 length: 15 amino acids. CDR3 bases: TGTGCCAGCAGCGTAGATAGCGGGGGCTGGTACGAGCAGTACTTC. It yields the protein CASSVDSGGWYEQYF.

This rearrangement joins TRBV19 to TRBJ1-5; D is unresolved. The CDR3 runs to 13 residues. Between the trimmed V and J ends, which lost 2 bases and 7 bases, there was a span of 9 bases. Germline V gene lookup returns CDR1 LNHDA and CDR2 SQIVND (reference sequence). CDR3 loop: CASSISGRQPQHF. The CDR3 nucleotides read TGTGCCAGTAGTATAAGTGGGCGACAGCCCCAGCATTTT.

This sequence joins TRBV20-1 and TRBJ1-1; possible D gene TRBD1, 5 bases. Germline V CDR1 and CDR2: DFQATT, SNEGSKA (reference sequence). This CDR3 is 12 amino acids long. Trimming cost V 5 bases and J 8 bases, with 15 bases left between them. CDR3: CSARDRGGEAFF. DNA for the CDR3: TGCAGTGCTCGTGACAGAGGCGGAGAAGCTTTCTTT.

This clone was recorded many times. The V gene is TRBV5-4, the J gene TRBJ2-7; possible D gene TRBD2, 5 bases. V lost 0 bases and J lost 4, with 8 bases in between. The CDR3 runs 13 residues. Germline CDR1 SGHNT, CDR2 YYREEE (reference sequence). DNA for the CDR3: TGTGCCAGCAGCTTGGGTGAGGGTTACGAGCAGTACGTC. This encodes CASSLGEGYEQYV.

This chain connects TRBV24-1 to TRBJ2-5; 9 bases agree with TRBD1. Germline assignment: CDR1 KGHDR and CDR2 SFDVKD. V lost 4 bases to trimming and J lost 4 bases; unmatched junction nucleotides: 12. The CDR3 totals 17 residues. The CDR3 DNA follows: TGTGCCACCAGTGACCCCATGGGACAGGGAATTGGAGAGACCCAGTACTTC. It is translated as CATSDPMGQGIGETQYF.

The chain joins TRBV9 to TRBJ2-7; 9 bases match TRBD1. V was pared by 0 bases and J by 2 bases, with 3 bases of the junction left unmatched. CDR1 and CDR2 (germline): SGDLS, YYNGEE. The CDR3 covers 15 residues. CDR3 bases: TGTGCCAGCAGCGTAGGGGGACAGGGCACCTACGAGCAGTACTTC. Translation gives CASSVGGQGTYEQYF.

The chain has TRBV5-6 and TRBJ2-4; 7 nucleotides agree with TRBD2. Germline-derived CDR1 and CDR2 are SGHDT and YYEEEE. The CDR3 is 18 amino acids. V was pared by 1 base and J by 0 bases, with 10 bases of the junction left unmatched. CDR3 in amino acids: CASSLSGALRLAKNIQYF. In nucleotides, the CDR3 is TGTGCCAGCAGCTTGAGCGGGGCCCTCCGCCTAGCCAAAAACATTCAGTACTTC.

The chain has TRBV9 and TRBJ1-6, with D possibly TRBD1 on 6 matching bases. CDR3 length equals 15 residues. Germline lookup yields CDR1 SGDLS and CDR2 YYNGEE. The ends were cut back, 0 bases at V and 7 bases at J, with 11 bases in the middle. CDR3 protein: CASSVAGQSNSPLHF. The CDR3, as DNA: TGTGCCAGCAGCGTAGCCGGACAGTCAAATTCACCCCTCCACTTT.

Regarding this clone: The junction differs from germline at one of its ends, possibly a read error. The chain joins TRBV3-1 (or the pseudogene TRBV3-2) to TRBJ2-7; 8 bases fit TRBD2. The germline V gene encodes CDR1 LGHDT and CDR2 YNNKEL (reference sequence). The CDR3 is 13 residues long. CDR3 coding DNA: TGTGCCAGCAGCCAAGTCGGGGGGGCCCGCCCTTCCTTC. This encodes CASSQVGGARPSF.

This sequence joins TRBV5-1 and TRBJ2-3; D is ambiguous. The CDR3 extends over 12 amino acids. Trimming removed 4 bases at V and 6 bases at J, with 9 bases between. CDR1 SGHRS and CDR2 YFSETQ come from the germline V gene. The DNA of the CDR3 is TGCGCCAGCAGCCTTTGGAGCGATACGCAGTATTTT. Its protein product is CASSLWSDTQYF.